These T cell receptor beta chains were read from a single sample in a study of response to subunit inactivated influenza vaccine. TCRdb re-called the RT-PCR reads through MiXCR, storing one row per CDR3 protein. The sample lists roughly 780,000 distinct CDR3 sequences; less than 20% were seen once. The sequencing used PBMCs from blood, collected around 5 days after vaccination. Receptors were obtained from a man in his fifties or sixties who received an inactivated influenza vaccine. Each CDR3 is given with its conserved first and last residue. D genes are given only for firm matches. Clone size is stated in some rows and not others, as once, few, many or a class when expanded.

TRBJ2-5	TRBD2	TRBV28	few	TGTGCCAGCAGTTCGCTACTAGCGGGGGGCCTGAAGACCCAGTACTTC	CASSSLLAGGLKTQYF
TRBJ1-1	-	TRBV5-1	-	TGCGCCAGCAGCTTGAGCCCACGGTTTCGGTTGAACACTGAAGCTTTCTTT	CASSLSPRFRLNTEAFF
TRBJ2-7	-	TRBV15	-	TGTGCCACCAGCAGAGCAGGGTTCTACGAGCAGTACTTC	CATSRAGFYEQYF
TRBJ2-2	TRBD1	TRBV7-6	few	TGTGCCAGCAGCTCGCCGGGACAGCTTGTAACCGGGGAGCTGTTTTTT	CASSSPGQLVTGELFF
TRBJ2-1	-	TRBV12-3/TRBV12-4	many	TGTGCCAGCAGCCCCGGGTTAGCGGCCTACAATGAGCAGTTCTTC	CASSPGLAAYNEQFF
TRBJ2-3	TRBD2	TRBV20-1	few	TGCAGTGCTAGAGATAGCGGGAGGGTTACAGATACGCAGTATTTT	CSARDSGRVTDTQYF
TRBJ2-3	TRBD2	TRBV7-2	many	TGTGCCAGCAGCTTAGGTGTAGCGGGAGGCACAGATACGCAGTATTTT	CASSLGVAGGTDTQYF
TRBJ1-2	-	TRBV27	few	TGTGCCAGCAGTTCGGGTAACCCTAACTATGGCTACACCTTC	CASSSGNPNYGYTF
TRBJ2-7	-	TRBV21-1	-	TGTGCCAGCAGCAAAATCACTAGCGGGAGTCTCCACGAGCAGTACTTC	CASSKITSGSLHEQYF
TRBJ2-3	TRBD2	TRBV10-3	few	TGTGCCATCAGAGCGGGGAAAGCGGGAACCACAGATACGCAGTATTTT	CAIRAGKAGTTDTQYF
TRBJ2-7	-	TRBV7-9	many	TGTGCCAGCAGCGGACCCTTGTACAGGACCTACGAGCAGTACTTC	CASSGPLYRTYEQYF
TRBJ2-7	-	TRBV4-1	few	TGCGCCAGCAGCCAAGATCCCGGGCTCGCCAAATCCTACGAGCAGTACTTC	CASSQDPGLAKSYEQYF
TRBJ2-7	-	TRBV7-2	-	TGTGCCAGCAGCTTAGGCCCGGGTTCCTCCGAGCAGTACTTC	CASSLGPGSSEQYF
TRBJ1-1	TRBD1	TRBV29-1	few	TGCAGCGCCACACGGGACAGGGTAAACACTGAAGCTTTCTTT	CSATRDRVNTEAFF
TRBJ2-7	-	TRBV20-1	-	TGCAGTGCTAGGCGTCGGGGTGACGAGCAGTACTTC	CSARRRGDEQYF
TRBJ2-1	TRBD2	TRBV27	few	TGTGCCAGCAGTGCCCTTCGGTTTGCGGGAGGTTCCTACAATGAGCAGTTCTTC	CASSALRFAGGSYNEQFF
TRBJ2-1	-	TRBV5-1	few	TGCGCCAGCAGCATTACCCTCTCCAATGAGCAGTTCTTC	CASSITLSNEQFF
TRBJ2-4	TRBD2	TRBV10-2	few	TGCGCCAGCAGCCAAGGGAGGGGTCCGGGGGACATTCAGTACTTC	CASSQGRGPGDIQYF
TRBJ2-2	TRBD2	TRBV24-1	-	TGTGCCACCAGGGGGGGACTAGCGGGCAAGCCGAACACCGGGGAGCTGTTTTTT	CATRGGLAGKPNTGELFF
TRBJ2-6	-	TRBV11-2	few	TGTGCCAGCAGCTTAGATCTAAACCCTGGGGCCAACGTCCTGACTTTC	CASSLDLNPGANVLTF
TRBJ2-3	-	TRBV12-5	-	TGTGCCTCCGGACCCGAAATAGATACGCAGTATTTT	CASGPEIDTQYF
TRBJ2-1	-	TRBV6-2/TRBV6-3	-	TGTGCCAGCAGGACACCCCTGGGGCTAGCCTACTACAATGAGCAGTTCTTC	CASRTPLGLAYYNEQFF
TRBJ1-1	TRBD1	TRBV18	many	TGTGCCAGCTCACCAACCGGGACAGGGAACACTGAAGCTTTCTTT	CASSPTGTGNTEAFF
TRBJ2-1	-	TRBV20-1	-	TGCAGTGCTAATGCGAACCCCTACAATGAGCAGTTCTTC	CSANANPYNEQFF
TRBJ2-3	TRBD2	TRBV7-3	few	TGTGCCAGCAGACGAAGCGGGAGAGGGGATACGCAGTATTTT	CASRRSGRGDTQYF
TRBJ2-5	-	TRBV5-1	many	TGCGCCAGCACCGGGACCGGGGAAGAGACCCAGTACTTC	CASTGTGEETQYF
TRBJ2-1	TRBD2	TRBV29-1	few	TGCAGCGTTTCCTCCGGGACTAAATACAATGAGCAGTTCTTC	CSVSSGTKYNEQFF
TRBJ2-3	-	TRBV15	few	TGTGCCACCAGCGGACTCCGGGGGGATACGCAGTATTTT	CATSGLRGDTQYF
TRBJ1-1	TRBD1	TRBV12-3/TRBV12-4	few	TGTGCCAGCAGTTCTACCGGGACAGGGTTGGGAACTGAAGCTTTCTTT	CASSSTGTGLGTEAFF
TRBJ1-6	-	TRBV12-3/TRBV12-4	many	TGTGCCAGCAGTTTTAACGCCTTCAATTCACCCCTCCACTTT	CASSFNAFNSPLHF
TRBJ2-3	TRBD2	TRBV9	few	TGTGCCAGCAGCGTAGGAGCGGGAGGGTACACAGATACGCAGTATTTT	CASSVGAGGYTDTQYF
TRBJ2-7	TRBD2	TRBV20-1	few	TGCAGTGCCGTAGCCCGGGGGGGACTGTACTTC	CSAVARGGLYF
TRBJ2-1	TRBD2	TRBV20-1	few	TGCAGTGCTAGAGATAGGATACTAGCGGGAAACAATGAGCAGTTCTTC	CSARDRILAGNNEQFF
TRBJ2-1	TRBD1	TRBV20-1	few	TGCAGTGCTAGAGGACTACCGGGACAGGGCTACAATGAGCAGTTCTTC	CSARGLPGQGYNEQFF
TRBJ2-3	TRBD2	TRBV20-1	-	TGCAGTGCTAGACCGGGACTAGCGGGAGGGAACACAGATACGCAGTATTTT	CSARPGLAGGNTDTQYF
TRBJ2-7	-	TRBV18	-	TGTGCCAGCTCACCACCAGCCAGCACCTACGAGCAGTACTTC	CASSPPASTYEQYF
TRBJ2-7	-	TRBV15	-	TGTGCCACCAGCAGAGCCCTACGGGACGGCTACTCCTACGAGCAGTACTTC	CATSRALRDGYSYEQYF